This passage covers 15 T cell receptor beta chains from one sample sequenced in a study of cytomegalovirus exposure and HLA in healthy donors. PCR employed 60 Vbeta and 13 Jbeta primers. Libraries were prepared by immunoSEQ multiplex PCR; TCRdb keeps only in-frame clonotypes and omits some of them. The data hold fewer than 250,000 clones, with 77% observed a single time. The material sequenced was PBMCs. Source of these receptors: a woman under 40 in good health and CMV-seropositive.

V and J are TRBV15 and TRBJ2-5, with TRBD2 as a possible D gene (6 bases). The CDR3 runs to 13 residues. CDR1 is LNHNV and CDR2 is YYDKDF in the germline V gene (reference sequence). V gave up 7 bases and J gave up 3 bases, with 12 bases separating them. CDR3 bases: TGTGCCACCAAGAGTGGGGAGGAAGAGACCCAGTACTTC. It is translated as CATKSGEEETQYF. The full variable domain, completed using reference TRBV15 and TRBJ2-5, is DAMVIQNPRYQVTQFGKPVTLSCSQTLNHNVMYWYQQKSSQAPKLLFHYYDKDFNNEADTPDNFQSRRPNTSFCFLDIRSPGLGDTAMYLCATKSGEEETQYFGPGTRLLVL.

This rearrangement joins TRBV4-1 to TRBJ2-3, with a tentative D call TRBD2 (6 bases). Germline CDR1 MGHRA, CDR2 YSYEKL. Trimming removed 5 bases from V and 2 bases from J, with 14 bases in between. The CDR3 is made up of 15 amino acids. The CDR3 DNA reads as TGCGCCAGCAGCTCGATGGAGGGCTTCACAGATACGCAGTATTTT. It specifies CASSSMEGFTDTQYF.

The chain employs TRBV27 and TRBJ1-1; tentatively, D is TRBD1 (5 bases). The CDR3 has 15 residues. Germline CDR1 reads MNHEY; CDR2 reads SMNVEV (reference sequence). V lost 5 bases, J lost 5 bases, and 18 bases lay in between. Written as DNA, the CDR3 is TGTGCCAGCAGTATTCCCCGGGCCGGGGGGACTGAAGCTTTCTTT. Encoded protein: CASSIPRAGGTEAFF.

CDR3 bases: TGTGCCAGCAGCTTAACGGGACAGGGGTCCTACGAGCAGTACTTC. Its protein product is CASSLTGQGSYEQYF. The chain combines TRBV11-3 with TRBJ2-7, with 10 bases identical to TRBD1. V was pared by 2 bases and J by 1 base, with 2 bases of the junction left unmatched. The CDR3 extends over 15 amino acids. Per the germline V gene, CDR1 is SGHNT and CDR2 is YENEEA.

The J gene is TRBJ2-2, the V gene TRBV2; the match to TRBD2 covers 11 bases. The V segment lost 6 bases and the J segment 9 bases; nucleotides outside the gene matches: 15. The germline V gene encodes CDR1 SNHLY and CDR2 FYNNEI. This CDR3 has 17 residues. CDR3 loop: CASRRRVAGGTDRELFF. CDR3 nucleotides: TGTGCCAGCAGAAGGAGGGTAGCGGGAGGGACCGACCGGGAGCTGTTTTTT. Full variable domain (missing parts from reference TRBV2 and TRBJ2-2): EPEVTQTPSHQVTQMGQEVILRCVPISNHLYFYWYRQILGQKVEFLVSFYNNEISEKSEIFDDQFSVERPDGSNFTLKIRSTKLEDSAMYFCASRRRVAGGTDRELFFGEGSRLTVL.

The chain has TRBV18 and TRBJ1-1, with D tentatively TRBD1 (6 bases). V was pared by 5 bases and J by 4 bases, with 14 bases between. This CDR3 comprises 14 residues. Germline CDR1 and CDR2: KGHSH and LQKENI. The CDR3 protein is CASSGGHMFTEAFF. Written as DNA, the CDR3 is TGTGCCAGCTCAGGGGGACATATGTTCACTGAAGCTTTCTTT.

This rearrangement joins TRBV19 to TRBJ2-7, with TRBD1 matching over 10 bases. V was clipped by 5 bases and J by 3 bases; unmatched bases: 10. Germline V lookup: CDR1 LNHDA, CDR2 SQIVND (reference sequence). This CDR3 has 16 residues. The CDR3 is CASSSLDRGRLYEQYF. As DNA, the CDR3 is TGTGCCAGTAGTTCTCTCGACAGGGGGCGTCTCTACGAGCAGTACTTC.

This chain links TRBV19 with TRBJ2-1; 9 bases line up with TRBD1. The CDR3 sequence is 16 residues long. Unmatched junction bases numbered 11, after V lost 5 bases and J lost 6 bases. Germline CDR1 reads LNHDA; CDR2 reads SQIVND (reference sequence). Here the CDR3 DNA reads TGTGCCAGTAGTGGAAATCCGGGACAGGGACCCAATGAGCAGTTCTTC. As protein: CASSGNPGQGPNEQFF.

The chain is built from TRBV19 and TRBJ1-5; 8 bases map to TRBD1. The trim removed 5 bases at V and 12 bases at J, leaving 12 bases unmatched. The germline gives CDR1 LNHDA, CDR2 SQIVND (reference sequence). This CDR3 is built from 14 residues. In DNA, the CDR3 is TGTGCCAGTAGTTTGGTGACAGGGGTCCCCGGCCAGCATTTT. It encodes CASSLVTGVPGQHF. Drawing the rest from reference TRBV19 and TRBJ1-5, the complete variable domain is DGGITQSPKYLFRKEGQNVTLSCEQNLNHDAMYWYRQDPGQGLRLIYYSQIVNDFQKGDIAEGYSVSREKKESFPLTVTSAQKNPTAFYLCASSLVTGVPGQHFGDGTRLSIL.

The chain couples TRBV2 to TRBJ2-3; TRBD2 matches at 8 bases. From germline, CDR1 is SNHLY and CDR2 FYNNEI. This CDR3 has 15 residues. Trimming removed 6 bases from V and 1 base from J; junction bases left unmatched: 6. The CDR3 coding sequence is TGTGCCAGCAGGAAGGAAGCGGGGGGCACAGATACGCAGTATTTT. This translates into CASRKEAGGTDTQYF.

As regards this clone: This same CDR3 is encoded by further DNA sequences in the sample. The rearrangement uses TRBV19 and TRBJ1-5; D is ambiguous. There are 14 residues in the CDR3. V lost 8 bases to trimming and J lost 2 bases, with 13 bases between them. CDR1 and CDR2 from the germline V gene are LNHDA and SQIVND (reference sequence). CDR3 region: CASSDNGGNQPQHF. Here the CDR3 DNA reads TGTGCCAGTTCCGACAACGGGGGCAATCAGCCCCAGCATTTT.

This sequence joins TRBV19 and TRBJ2-3; D is possibly TRBD1 (5 bases). Trimming cost V 1 base and J 3 bases, with 8 bases left between them. This CDR3 comprises 14 residues. Germline V gives CDR1 LNHDA, CDR2 SQIVND (reference sequence). The CDR3, as DNA: TGTGCCAGTAGTATAGGCAGGGAAACAGATACGCAGTATTTT. Its protein product is CASSIGRETDTQYF.

The V gene is TRBV5-1, the J gene TRBJ2-7; possibly TRBD2 for D (5 bases). The V gene's germline CDR1 is SGHRS and CDR2 YFSETQ. Trimming pared 3 bases from V and 6 bases from J, leaving 22 bases between. The CDR3 contains 16 residues. The CDR3: CASSSVVASQGSEQYF. In DNA form, the CDR3 reads TGCGCCAGCAGCTCCGTCGTGGCTTCTCAAGGGAGCGAGCAGTACTTC.

This rearrangement joins TRBV14 to TRBJ1-4, with TRBD1 as a possible D gene (5 bases). The ends were cut back, 1 base at V and 8 bases at J, with 14 bases in the middle. CDR3 size: 15 residues. The germline V gene encodes CDR1 SGHDN and CDR2 FVKESK. The CDR3 region is CASSQAAGAGEKLFF. In DNA, the CDR3 is TGTGCCAGCAGCCAAGCTGCCGGGGCGGGAGAAAAACTGTTTTTT.

This chain uses TRBV29-1 with TRBJ1-4, with a tentative D call TRBD1 (5 bases). The germline V gene has CDR1 SQVTM and CDR2 ANQGSEA. The germline V and J ends were trimmed by 6 bases and 8 bases, with 13 bases remaining between them. The length of the CDR3 is 12 residues. The CDR3 loop is CSVAGGDEKLFF. CDR3 sequence (DNA): TGCAGCGTGGCGGGGGGGGACGAAAAACTGTTTTTT. Full variable domain (remainder filled in from reference TRBV29-1 and TRBJ1-4): SAVISQKPSRDICQRGTSLTIQCQVDSQVTMMFWYRQQPGQSLTLIATANQGSEATYESGFVIDKFPISRPNLTFSTLTVSNMSPEDSSIYLCSVAGGDEKLFFGSGTQLSVL.